The 16 T cell receptor beta chains presented below share a single source sample, sequenced in a study of cytomegalovirus exposure and HLA in healthy donors. The study ran its PCR with 60 Vbeta and 13 Jbeta primers. Here immunoSEQ multiplex PCR was the method, and the copy in TCRdb shows in-frame clones only, minus some. This repertoire shows 150,000 to 200,000 clones, about 80% found once; its top ten account for roughly 1.3%. Sequencing was done on a sample of PBMCs. These receptors were obtained from a woman aged 45 to 65 in good health and CMV-seronegative.

The chain employs TRBV5-1 and TRBJ1-5; D ambiguous. Germline values: CDR1 SGHRS, CDR2 YFSETQ. There are 14 residues in the CDR3. V shed 0 bases and J shed 3 bases, with 7 bases lying between them. For the CDR3, the DNA is TGCGCCAGCAGCTTGGCCGGGGACAATCAGCCCCAGCATTTT. Protein product: CASSLAGDNQPQHF.

The chain is built from TRBV7-8 and TRBJ1-5; D possibly corresponds to TRBD1 (5 bases). Between the trimmed V and J ends, which lost 1 base and 3 bases, there was a span of 10 bases. This CDR3 is built from 15 residues. The germline V gene has CDR1 SGHVS and CDR2 FQNEAQ. CDR3 protein: CASSLESGPNQPQHF. In DNA, the CDR3 is TGTGCCAGCAGCTTAGAGTCAGGGCCCAATCAGCCCCAGCATTTT.

This sequence joins TRBV28 and TRBJ1-5; D is possibly TRBD1 (6 bases). The CDR3 has 14 residues. Trimming left V 5 bases short and J 0 bases short, with 8 bases between. In germline, CDR1 is MDHEN, CDR2 SYDVKM. In DNA, the CDR3 is TGTGCCAGCAGTCAGGGGTATAGCAATCAGCCCCAGCATTTT. Residues: CASSQGYSNQPQHF. Drawing the rest from reference TRBV28 and TRBJ1-5, the complete variable domain is DVKVTQSSRYLVKRTGEKVFLECVQDMDHENMFWYRQDPGLGLRLIYFSYDVKMKEKGDIPEGYSVSREKKERFSLILESASTNQTSMYLCASSQGYSNQPQHFGDGTRLSIL.

Here the CDR3 reads CASSGGGPTYEQYF. The CDR3 DNA is TGCGCCAGCAGCGGCGGGGGACCCACCTACGAGCAGTACTTC. The chain is built from TRBV5-1 and TRBJ2-7, with TRBD2 matching over 7 bases. V gave up 4 bases and J gave up 2 bases; unmatched junction bases: 6. There are 14 residues in the CDR3. CDR1 and CDR2 (germline): SGHRS, YFSETQ. The whole variable domain, remainder taken from reference TRBV5-1 and TRBJ2-7, is KAGVTQTPRYLIKTRGQQVTLSCSPISGHRSVSWYQQTPGQGLQFLFEYFSETQRNKGNFPGRFSGRQFSNSRSEMNVSTLELGDSALYLCASSGGGPTYEQYFGPGTRLTVT.

The chain has TRBV5-1 and TRBJ1-1; D remains ambiguous. There are 20 residues in the CDR3. V lost 0 bases and J lost 3, with 27 bases in between. Germline loops: CDR1 SGHRS, CDR2 YFSETQ. The CDR3 reads CASSLDRRGVFGNVDTEAFF. DNA for the CDR3: TGCGCCAGCAGCTTGGATCGCCGGGGAGTCTTCGGCAACGTGGACACTGAAGCTTTCTTT.

V and J are TRBV19 and TRBJ1-2; 9 nucleotides align to TRBD1. The CDR3 runs 14 residues. The V segment lost 10 bases and the J segment 3 bases; nucleotides outside the gene matches: 9. Germline CDR1 reads LNHDA; CDR2 reads SQIVND (reference sequence). CDR3 DNA sequence: TGTGCCATCCGGGAGGACAGGGGATACTATGGCTACACCTTC. It translates to CAIREDRGYYGYTF.

The chain is built from TRBV7-9 and TRBJ2-1, with 11 bases lining up with TRBD2. The CDR3 totals 15 residues. CDR1 is SEHNR, CDR2 FQNEAQ, per germline (reference sequence). V gave up 5 bases and J gave up 4 bases; unmatched junction bases: 4. In DNA form, the CDR3 reads TGTGCCAGCAGCCCAACTAGCGGGGGATACAATGAGCAGTTCTTC. Protein sequence: CASSPTSGGYNEQFF.

The table lists this clone with a few counts. This rearrangement joins TRBV28 to TRBJ1-3; 7 bases line up with TRBD1. The CDR3 runs 18 residues. Germline V CDR1 and CDR2: MDHEN, SYDVKM. Germline trimming cut 4 bases from V and 4 bases from J; bases unmatched to any gene: 16. CDR3 bases: TGTGCCAGCAGTTCAACCAAGACGTCCTGGACAGGAGGAAACACCATATATTTT. Translated, it gives CASSSTKTSWTGGNTIYF.

This sequence joins TRBV6-1 and TRBJ2-5, with 8 bases identical to TRBD2. The J call may not be correct, given that the DNA end is closer to TRBJ2-7. CDR1 is MNHNS and CDR2 is SASEGT in the germline V gene. The CDR3 is 15 residues long. The CDR3 nucleotides read TGTGCCAGCAGTGAAGGGACTAGCACGTACTACGAGCAGTACTTC. Translating it yields CASSEGTSTYYEQYF.

Concerning this clone: Germline and junction disagree at one end, which may indicate a read error. Other DNA variants within this sample encode the same CDR3. The chain combines TRBV6-1 with TRBJ2-1; D gene ambiguous. Germline values: CDR1 MNHNS, CDR2 SASEGT. The CDR3 is 14 residues long. CDR3 nucleotide sequence: TGTGCCAGCAGCGAAGCATCTTCCTACAATGAGCAGTTCTTC. Amino acids: CASSEASSYNEQFF.

V and J are TRBV10-3 and TRBJ2-1; TRBD2 matches 8 bases. From germline, CDR1 is ENHRY and CDR2 SYGVKD. With V trimmed by 0 bases and J by 4 bases, 5 bases remained unmatched. There are 16 residues in the CDR3. DNA of the CDR3: TGTGCCATCAGTGAGTCGGTAGCGGGGAAATACAATGAGCAGTTCTTC. It yields the protein CAISESVAGKYNEQFF.

The J gene is TRBJ2-7, the V gene TRBV11-2; 7 positions agree with TRBD1. Germline-derived CDR1 and CDR2 are SGHAT and FQNNGV. Losses at the gene ends were 5 bases for V and 7 bases for J; bases not matched to a gene: 14. The length of the CDR3 is 15 residues. In DNA form, the CDR3 reads TGTGCCAGCAGCCCCCAGAACGGACAGGCTTGGGAGCAGTACTTC. This gives the protein CASSPQNGQAWEQYF.

V gene TRBV6-6 combines with J gene TRBJ1-5, with 8 bases lining up with TRBD1. The germline CDR1 and CDR2 sequences are MNHNY and SVGAGI (reference sequence). Losses at the gene ends were 6 bases for V and 6 bases for J; bases not matched to a gene: 10. This CDR3 has 15 residues. CDR3 nucleotides: TGTGCCAGCAGACGAGGACAGGGAGGCGGTCAGCCCCAGCATTTT. As protein: CASRRGQGGGQPQHF.

The chain couples TRBV7-2 to TRBJ1-5, with D perhaps TRBD1 (5 bases). CDR1 is SGHTA, CDR2 FQGNSA, per germline. CDR3 length: 16 residues. The germline V and J ends were trimmed by 1 base and 12 bases, with 22 bases remaining between them. The CDR3 sequence: CASSLVTRQYQPGQHF. CDR3 in DNA: TGTGCCAGCAGCTTAGTGACCAGACAGTATCAGCCGGGCCAGCATTTT. The variable domain in full, completed from reference TRBV7-2 and TRBJ1-5, reads GAGVSQSPSNKVTEKGKDVELRCDPISGHTALYWYRQSLGQGLEFLIYFQGNSAPDKSGLPSDRFSAERTGGSVSTLTIQRTQQEDSAVYLCASSLVTRQYQPGQHFGDGTRLSIL.

The chain links TRBV19 to TRBJ1-2, with 11 bases that match TRBD1. This CDR3 has 17 residues. Germline loops: CDR1 LNHDA, CDR2 SQIVND (reference sequence). Trimming took 4 bases from V and 7 from J; bases not matched to a gene: 14. This CDR3 reads CASSKGTGGRNSIGYTF. For the CDR3, the DNA is TGTGCCAGTAGTAAAGGGACAGGGGGAAGGAATTCGATTGGCTACACCTTC.

This clone was seen only once. CDR3 protein: CASRSLRAGLAFF. CDR3 bases: TGTGCCAGCAGATCCCTTAGGGCAGGGTTAGCTTTCTTT. V usage is TRBV6-1 and J usage is TRBJ1-1; TRBD1 might be the D (5 bases). V lost 6 bases and J 10 bases, leaving 18 bases between the germline ends. The CDR3 is 13 amino acids. Germline values: CDR1 MNHNS, CDR2 SASEGT.